This T cell receptor (beta chain) derives from a study of cytomegalovirus exposure and HLA in healthy donors. Study information: From 170 million or so T cells, an earlier analysis saw 100 million to 140 million unique TCR beta sequences.

This clone was detected a few times. It was with 60 Vbeta and 13 Jbeta primers that the PCR ran. Clones were read by immunoSEQ multiplex PCR, and TCRdb kept only the in-frame ones, dropping some. The sample has about 130,000 clones, around three quarters seen once. The specimen sequenced was PBMCs. This receptor was identified in a man under 40 in good health and CMV-seronegative.

The CDR3 reads CAIEGYRGGDGYTF. The CDR3 nucleotides read TGTGCCATCGAGGGGTACAGGGGAGGCGATGGCTACACCTTC. The chain has TRBV10-3 and TRBJ1-2; 7 nucleotides line up with TRBD1. V was clipped by 8 bases and J by 6 bases; unmatched bases: 12. There are 14 residues in the CDR3. Germline V gives CDR1 ENHRY, CDR2 SYGVKD.